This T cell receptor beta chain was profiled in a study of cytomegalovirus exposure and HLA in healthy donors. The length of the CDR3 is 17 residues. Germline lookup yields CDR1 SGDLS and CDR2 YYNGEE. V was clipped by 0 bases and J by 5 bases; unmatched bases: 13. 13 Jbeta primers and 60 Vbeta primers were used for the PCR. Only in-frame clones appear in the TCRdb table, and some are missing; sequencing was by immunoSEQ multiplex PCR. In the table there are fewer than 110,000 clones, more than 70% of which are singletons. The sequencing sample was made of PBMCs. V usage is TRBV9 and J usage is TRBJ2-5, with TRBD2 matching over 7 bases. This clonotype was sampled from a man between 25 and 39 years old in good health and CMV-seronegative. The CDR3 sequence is CASSVDLSGRTTETQYF. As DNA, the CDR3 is TGTGCCAGCAGCGTAGATCTTAGCGGGCGGACCACGGAGACCCAGTACTTC.